The following is a TCR beta chain sequence with its context. This entry is derived from a study of blood T cell repertoires in COVID-19. As for the study in general: The United States, Italy and Spain were the sources of the acute and convalescent COVID-19 samples.

TCRdb's copy holds only in-frame clones and misses some; the assay was immunoSEQ multiplex PCR. This sample carries 150,000 or so clones, roughly 80% of them seen once, and the ten largest clones take around 5%. Germline assignment: CDR1 GTSNPN and CDR2 SVGIG (reference sequence). The CDR3 consists of 13 residues. Trimming cost V 1 base and J 3 bases, with 7 bases left between them. The gene calls are TRBV30 and TRBJ1-5; the D gene is possibly TRBD1 (5 bases). Sequenced input: peripheral blood. The TCR was taken from a woman in her seventies with COVID-19, enrolled during active disease. This chain's CDR3 is CAWSAGNNQPQHF. CDR3 nucleotides: TGTGCCTGGAGTGCAGGGAACAATCAGCCCCAGCATTTT.